Following are 27 T cell receptor beta chains from one sample sequenced in a study of spatial heterogeneity in lung cancer. Specified time point: sample taken at primary tumor resection. Sequencing of whole RNA from tumor, nontumor lung or frozen PBMC involved no sorting. Each CDR3 protein is one row after TCRdb ran MiXCR on the 5' RACE reads. Found here are under 8,500 distinct CDR3 sequences, 5.4% of them singletons; the top ten hold 8% to 9.5%. The material was normal lung tissue next to the tumor, obtained at surgery. Receptor source: a female donor with early-stage non-small cell lung cancer.

There are many counts of this clonotype. The rearrangement links TRBV28 to TRBJ2-7; D gene uncertain. Trimming shortened V by 1 base and J by 2 bases, and 9 bases separated the two germline ends. This CDR3 has 14 residues. CDR1 MDHEN and CDR2 SYDVKM come from the germline V gene. The CDR3 here is CASSLSIGTYEQYF. CDR3 DNA sequence: TGTGCCAGCAGTTTATCCATAGGGACCTACGAGCAGTACTTC.

In its sample, this clonotype was seen many times. The rearrangement joins TRBV19 to TRBJ2-5, with a possible D match to TRBD2 (6 bases). Trimming pared 4 bases from V and 0 bases from J, leaving 9 bases between. Germline V gene lookup returns CDR1 LNHDA and CDR2 SQIVND (reference sequence). The CDR3 is 14 residues long. The CDR3 DNA reads TGTGCCAGTAGTACGCTAGCGAACCAAGAGACCCAGTACTTC. Translated: CASSTLANQETQYF.

This clonotype was seen ten or more times. The chain is built from TRBV28 and TRBJ2-7; 9 nucleotides line up with TRBD1. V trimming: 6 bases; J trimming: 6 bases; junction bases outside the gene matches: 9. Germline assignment: CDR1 MDHEN and CDR2 SYDVKM. The CDR3 runs to 14 residues. The CDR3 coding sequence is TGTGCCAGCAGCTATACAGGGGGCGCGGGCGAGCAGTACTTC. This gives the protein CASSYTGGAGEQYF. The whole variable domain, remainder taken from reference TRBV28 and TRBJ2-7, is DVKVTQSSRYLVKRTGEKVFLECVQDMDHENMFWYRQDPGLGLRLIYFSYDVKMKEKGDIPEGYSVSREKKERFSLILESASTNQTSMYLCASSYTGGAGEQYFGPGTRLTVT.

V is TRBV12-3 or TRBV12-4 and J is TRBJ2-7; tentatively, D is TRBD1 (5 bases). The CDR3 is made up of 13 amino acids. V lost 5 bases, J lost 3 bases, and 11 bases lay in between. DNA for the CDR3: TGTGCCAGCAGTCAGGGCCGAAACTACGAGCAGTACTTC. This encodes CASSQGRNYEQYF.

This clonotype came up many times. V is TRBV20-1 and J is TRBJ2-5, with a possible D match to TRBD1 (6 bases). The CDR3 spans 16 residues. Germline values: CDR1 DFQATT, CDR2 SNEGSKA (reference sequence). The V end lost 0 bases, the J end lost 2 bases, and 16 bases lay between the germline ends. The CDR3 DNA sequence: TGCAGTGCTAGAGATCCGTCTCCCAGGGGACAAGAGACCCAGTACTTC. It is translated as CSARDPSPRGQETQYF.

By sample share, this clonotype is medium-sized (0.01 to 0.1%). The chain couples TRBV7-9 to TRBJ2-1; 10 bases map to TRBD2. Germline CDR1 SEHNR, CDR2 FQNEAQ (reference sequence). The CDR3 sequence is 18 residues long. The V segment lost 5 bases and the J segment 8 bases; nucleotides outside the gene matches: 18. In DNA form, the CDR3 reads TGTGCCAGCAGCCCCCCCCCTGGAACTAGCGGGGTCTGGGATGAGCAGTTCTTC. As protein: CASSPPPGTSGVWDEQFF.

By share, this clonotype counts as medium-sized. The V gene is TRBV10-3, the J gene TRBJ2-5, with TRBD2 identical over 7 bases. Trimming at V came to 0 bases and at J to 5 bases, leaving 9 bases not matched to a gene. Germline values: CDR1 ENHRY, CDR2 SYGVKD. The CDR3 sequence is 16 residues long. The CDR3 nucleotides are TGTGCCATCAGTGAGTCGAAAATGACTAGCTCCGAGACCCAGTACTTC. It yields the protein CAISESKMTSSETQYF.

In this sample, this clonotype turned up a few times. The chain has TRBV5-1 and TRBJ2-2, with 8 bases that match TRBD1. With V trimmed by 4 bases and J by 2 bases, 4 bases remained unmatched. CDR3 size: 15 residues. Germline assignment: CDR1 SGHRS and CDR2 YFSETQ. In DNA, the CDR3 is TGCGCCAGCAGCCAGGGGGCCCGAAACACCGGGGAGCTGTTTTTT. Translating gives CASSQGARNTGELFF. Together with reference TRBV5-1 and TRBJ2-2, the CDR3 gives the full variable domain: KAGVTQTPRYLIKTRGQQVTLSCSPISGHRSVSWYQQTPGQGLQFLFEYFSETQRNKGNFPGRFSGRQFSNSRSEMNVSTLELGDSALYLCASSQGARNTGELFFGEGSRLTVL.

The CDR3 DNA reads TGTGCCAGCAGTTCCCAGGGGGGAATCACTGAAGCTTTCTTT. It encodes CASSSQGGITEAFF. The V call is TRBV12-3 or TRBV12-4, the J call TRBJ1-1; 7 bases are shared with TRBD1. V lost 4 bases and J lost 4; bases outside the gene matches: 6. The CDR3 totals 14 residues.

This clonotype appeared many times. V is TRBV5-4 and J is TRBJ2-7; D not certain. This CDR3 has 14 amino acids. Trimming took 2 bases from V and 5 from J, leaving 14 bases between them. Germline CDR1 SGHNT, CDR2 YYREEE (reference sequence). CDR3: CASSLQPDGDEQYF. The CDR3 DNA follows: TGTGCCAGCAGCTTACAGCCCGACGGCGACGAGCAGTACTTC.

The table lists this clonotype with many counts. The chain combines TRBV3-1 with TRBJ1-1; D remains unclear. Germline values: CDR1 LGHDT, CDR2 YNNKEL (reference sequence). V dropped 4 bases and J dropped 0 bases, with 6 bases sitting between them. The CDR3 consists of 13 residues. CDR3 sequence: CASSPFVNTEAFF. CDR3 DNA: TGTGCCAGCAGCCCTTTTGTGAACACTGAAGCTTTCTTT.

Within the sample, this clonotype is medium-sized. The rearrangement uses TRBV5-1 and TRBJ2-1; the match to TRBD1 covers 7 bases. The germline V gene has CDR1 SGHRS and CDR2 YFSETQ. Trimming cost V 0 bases and J 3 bases; bases outside gene matches: 3. The CDR3 runs to 15 residues. CDR3 sequence: CASSLAGQVYNEQFF. In DNA, the CDR3 is TGCGCCAGCAGCTTGGCCGGACAGGTCTACAATGAGCAGTTCTTC. Full variable domain (remainder filled in from reference TRBV5-1 and TRBJ2-1): KAGVTQTPRYLIKTRGQQVTLSCSPISGHRSVSWYQQTPGQGLQFLFEYFSETQRNKGNFPGRFSGRQFSNSRSEMNVSTLELGDSALYLCASSLAGQVYNEQFFGPGTRLTVL.

The chain combines TRBV12-3 or TRBV12-4 with TRBJ1-1, with D tentatively TRBD1 (5 bases). V was pared by 3 bases and J by 1 base, with 9 bases between. The CDR3 totals 14 residues. The CDR3 spells CASSFTGGNTEAFF. CDR3 in DNA: TGTGCCAGCAGTTTCACAGGAGGGAACACTGAAGCTTTCTTT.

This clonotype appeared a few times. The V call is TRBV7-9, the J call TRBJ2-1, with D possibly matching TRBD1 (6 bases). The V and J ends lost 0 bases and 5 bases respectively, with 11 bases between them. Germline V lookup: CDR1 SEHNR, CDR2 FQNEAQ (reference sequence). The CDR3 has 15 amino acids. The CDR3 DNA sequence: TGTGCCAGCAGCTTAGCGGGGGCCCGTAACAATGAGCAGTTCTTC. It encodes CASSLAGARNNEQFF.

In its sample, this clonotype ranks as medium-sized. The J gene is TRBJ2-7, the V gene TRBV9, with D perhaps matching TRBD2 (5 bases). The V end was cut by 0 bases, the J end by 4 bases, with 11 bases between. This CDR3 has 14 amino acids. The germline V gene has CDR1 SGDLS and CDR2 YYNGEE. In DNA form, the CDR3 reads TGTGCCAGCAGCGTAGATTGGAGGAGTTACGAGCAGTACTTC. It translates to CASSVDWRSYEQYF. Combining the CDR3 with reference TRBV9 and TRBJ2-7 gives the whole variable domain DSGVTQTPKHLITATGQRVTLRCSPRSGDLSVYWYQQSLDQGLQFLIQYYNGEERAKGNILERFSAQQFPDLHSELNLSSLELGDSALYFCASSVDWRSYEQYFGPGTRLTVT.

Relative to its sample, this clonotype is medium-sized. The V call is TRBV20-1, the J call TRBJ2-7, with TRBD1 matching over 7 bases. Germline V gene data show CDR1 as DFQATT and CDR2 as SNEGSKA (reference sequence). CDR3 length: 13 amino acids. Trimming at V came to 6 bases and at J to 2 bases, leaving 7 bases not matched to a gene. The CDR3 nucleotides are TGCAGTGCGAATGACAGGGTGACCTACGAGCAGTACTTC. Translation: CSANDRVTYEQYF.

Within the sample, this clonotype is medium-sized. The V call is TRBV28, the J call TRBJ2-1, with a possible D match to TRBD2 (6 bases). The CDR3 length is 13 residues. The germline V gene has CDR1 MDHEN and CDR2 SYDVKM. V dropped 7 bases and J dropped 2 bases, with 9 bases sitting between them. The CDR3 region is CASNGSPYNEQFF. The CDR3 nucleotides read TGTGCCAGCAACGGGAGCCCCTACAATGAGCAGTTCTTC.

This clonotype was observed at least ten times. The rearrangement uses TRBV3-1 and TRBJ2-5; weak D call: TRBD2 (6 bases). There are 16 residues in the CDR3. V was shortened by 2 bases and J by 0 bases, with 13 bases between the two germline ends. Germline CDR1 and CDR2: LGHDT and YNNKEL (reference sequence). DNA for the CDR3: TGTGCCAGCAGCCAACCTGGCGGGGCCTACCAAGAGACCCAGTACTTC. This encodes CASSQPGGAYQETQYF.

In its sample, this clonotype is medium-sized. The chain is built from TRBV19 and TRBJ2-5, with 10 bases lining up with TRBD2. This CDR3 is built from 15 residues. Germline assignment: CDR1 LNHDA and CDR2 SQIVND (reference sequence). V shed 8 bases and J 5 bases; nucleotides not matched to a gene: 11. Written as DNA, the CDR3 is TGTGCCAGTGGAAGGTCTAGCGGGAGTTTTGAGACCCAGTACTTC. This translates into CASGRSSGSFETQYF.

This clonotype was recorded a few times. This chain links TRBV21-1 with TRBJ1-4. TRBV21-1 is tagged as a pseudogene. This CDR3 has 11 residues. The DNA of the CDR3 is TGTGCCAGCAGCAACGACGAAAAACTGTTTTTT. It specifies CASSNDEKLFF.

Judged by abundance, this clonotype is medium-sized. The chain recombines TRBV5-4 with TRBJ1-3; D is undetermined. CDR1 SGHNT and CDR2 YYREEE come from the germline V gene (reference sequence). The V end lost 2 bases, the J end lost 0 bases, and 9 bases lay between the germline ends. The CDR3 covers 15 residues. CDR3 in amino acids: CASSFGPLSGNTIYF. CDR3 DNA: TGTGCCAGCAGCTTCGGGCCCCTCTCTGGAAACACCATATATTTT.

By share, this clonotype counts as medium-sized. The junction shows a germline mismatch at one end, possibly a read error. The V and J genes are TRBV29-1 and TRBJ2-1, with D tentatively TRBD2 (5 bases). This CDR3 is built from 10 residues. The germline V gene has CDR1 SQVTM and CDR2 ANQGSEA. The CDR3 spells CSVQEAQVGF. CDR3 nucleotide sequence: TGCAGCGTCCAGGAGGCGCAGGTCGGCTTC.

This clonotype is classed as medium-sized. The V and J genes are TRBV6-2 or TRBV6-3 and TRBJ2-7, with D possibly being TRBD1 (6 bases). V was shortened by 8 bases and J by 7 bases, with 12 bases between the two germline ends. The CDR3 length is 11 residues. Germline V gene lookup returns CDR1 MNHEY and CDR2 SVGEGT. The CDR3 DNA sequence: TGTGCCAGCCGCGCAGGGGCAGAGCAGTACTTC. It specifies CASRAGAEQYF.

In this sample, this clonotype turned up many times. In DNA form, the CDR3 reads TGTGCCAGTAGTATAGGGGACTACGACGGAGGGGAGCTGTTTTTT. Amino acids: CASSIGDYDGGELFF. The chain employs TRBV19 and TRBJ2-2, with 7 nucleotides matching TRBD2. J was trimmed by 8 bases and V by 1 base; bases with no gene match: 7. The length of the CDR3 is 15 residues. Germline loops: CDR1 LNHDA, CDR2 SQIVND (reference sequence).

The genes are TRBV5-1 and TRBJ1-5; perhaps TRBD1 as D (6 bases). The CDR3 contains 14 residues. V was pared by 4 bases and J by 3 bases, with 11 bases between. CDR1 SGHRS and CDR2 YFSETQ come from the germline V gene. The CDR3 protein is CASSMDSLNQPQHF. CDR3 bases: TGCGCCAGCAGCATGGACAGCCTCAATCAGCCCCAGCATTTT.

This clonotype is medium-sized within its sample. This chain uses TRBV3-1 with TRBJ2-5; 7 bases match TRBD2. The CDR3 spans 15 residues. Germline V gene data show CDR1 as LGHDT and CDR2 as YNNKEL (reference sequence). The ends lost 1 base at V and 5 bases at J; junction bases unmatched: 7. This chain's CDR3 is CASSQGPGGVETQYF. CDR3 bases: TGTGCCAGCAGCCAAGGTCCGGGGGGAGTGGAGACCCAGTACTTC.

At least ten counts were recorded for this clonotype. The chain recombines TRBV5-1 with TRBJ1-1; D remains unclear. Germline V gene sequence: CDR1 SGHRS, CDR2 YFSETQ. With 5 bases removed from V and 6 bases from J, the gap between germline ends came to 11 bases. The CDR3 covers 12 residues. The CDR3 reads CASRGVNAEAFF. The CDR3 DNA sequence: TGCGCCAGCAGGGGCGTAAACGCTGAAGCTTTCTTT. Using reference TRBV5-1 and TRBJ1-1 for the parts outside the CDR3, the full variable domain is KAGVTQTPRYLIKTRGQQVTLSCSPISGHRSVSWYQQTPGQGLQFLFEYFSETQRNKGNFPGRFSGRQFSNSRSEMNVSTLELGDSALYLCASRGVNAEAFFGQGTRLTVV.